This record concerns one TCR beta chain sequence. CDR1 and CDR2 (germline): MDHEN, SYDVKM. V was cut by 7 bases and J by 14 bases, with 20 bases left in between. CDR3 length: 13 residues. The sample comes from a study of blood T cell repertoires in COVID-19. At the level of the study: The United States, Italy and Spain were the sources of the acute and convalescent COVID-19 samples.

Generated by immunoSEQ multiplex PCR, the TCRdb table keeps only in-frame clones and is missing some. The data hold some 80,000 clones, with roughly 88% observed a single time. The receptor comes from a woman aged 45-65 years with acute or convalescent COVID-19. This chain uses TRBV28 with TRBJ2-2, with TRBD2 as a possible D gene (5 bases). Sequences were obtained from peripheral blood. CDR3 residues: CASTLEGSVELFF. Here the CDR3 DNA reads TGTGCCAGCACCCTCGAAGGGAGTGTAGAACTGTTTTTT.